This T cell receptor beta chain was captured by sequencing in a study of T cells expressing NK-cell markers. TCRdb processed the 5' RACE reads again and assigns one entry to each CDR3 protein, with no DNA. This sample's table has roughly 430,000 distinct CDR3 sequences. The origin of this receptor is a woman aged 18 to 75 in good health. The sample was blood T cells: a sorted CD56 or NKG2C T cell subset, CD4+ or CD8+ T cells, or bulk PBMC T cells (not recorded which).

The CDR3 reads CASSPGVPGANVLTF. V usage is TRBV18 and J usage is TRBJ2-6. Germline assignment: CDR1 KGHSH and CDR2 LQKENI. The CDR3 runs to 15 residues.